This T cell receptor (beta chain) derives from a study of blood T cell repertoires in COVID-19. Looking at the study overall: Sources were T cells, B-cell-depleted T cells, or PBMCs; the material itself was cDNA or gDNA.

TCRdb keeps only in-frame clones here, not all; method: immunoSEQ multiplex PCR. The sample contains about 240,000 clones, approximately 83% of which appear only once. All enrollees were roughly 18 to 100 years old and from fewer than 30 US areas. Clinical histories supplied by participants themselves formed the basis of cohort assignment. After removal of 5 bases from V and 10 bases from J, the junction contained 8 bases not matched to a gene. The germline V gene has CDR1 KGHDR and CDR2 SFDVKD. The CDR3 consists of 14 residues. The chain is built from TRBV24-1 and TRBJ2-1; TRBD2 matches 9 bases. The origin of this receptor is a woman aged 40 to 50 with acute COVID-19. The specimen was PBMCs or T cells enriched from blood (not recorded which). The CDR3 is CATSAAAGGGEQFF. CDR3 in DNA: TGTGCCACCAGTGCGGCAGCGGGAGGAGGCGAGCAGTTCTTC.